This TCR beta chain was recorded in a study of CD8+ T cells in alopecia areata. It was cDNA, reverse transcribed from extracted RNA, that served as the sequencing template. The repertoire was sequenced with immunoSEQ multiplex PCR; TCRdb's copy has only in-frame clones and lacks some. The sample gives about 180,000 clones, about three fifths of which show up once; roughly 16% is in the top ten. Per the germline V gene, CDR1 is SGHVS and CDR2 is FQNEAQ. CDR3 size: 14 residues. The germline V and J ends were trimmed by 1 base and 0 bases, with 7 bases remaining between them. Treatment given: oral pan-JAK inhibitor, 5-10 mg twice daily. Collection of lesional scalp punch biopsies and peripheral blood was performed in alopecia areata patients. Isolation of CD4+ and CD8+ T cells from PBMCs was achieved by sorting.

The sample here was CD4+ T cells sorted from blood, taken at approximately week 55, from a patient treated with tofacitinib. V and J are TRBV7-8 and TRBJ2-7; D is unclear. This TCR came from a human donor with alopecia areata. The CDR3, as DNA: TGTGCCAGCAGCTTAGTGTTCTACTCCTACGAGCAGTACTTC. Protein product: CASSLVFYSYEQYF.